This is a list of T cell receptor beta chains from one sample in a study of shared clonotypes between healthy human individuals. TCRdb's copy holds only in-frame clones and misses some; the assay was immunoSEQ multiplex PCR. The table records 2 million to 2.5 million clones, 80% to 95% of them present only once. The sequenced sample consisted of naive CD4+ T cells from PBMCs. These receptors came from a man aged 18 to 29 in good health. Some clones in this sample may be carry-over from other donors' samples. The CDR3 runs from the conserved cysteine through the conserved F or W. The D gene is left open where the match is weak. Rows may omit the clone size; those that give it use once, few, many or a size class.

d_gene,abundance,j_gene,v_gene,CDR3aa,CDR3nt
TRBD2,NA,TRBJ2-7,TRBV28,CASQKTGLAVYEQYF,TGTGCCAGCCAAAAAACGGGACTAGCGGTTTACGAGCAGTACTTC
NA,NA,TRBJ2-1,TRBV5-1,CASSQTPDSASYNEQFF,TGCGCCAGCAGCCAAACGCCCGACAGCGCCTCCTACAATGAGCAGTTCTTC
NA,NA,TRBJ1-2,TRBV19,CASKRRDIEEYGYTF,TGTGCCAGTAAAAGGAGGGACATCGAAGAGTATGGCTACACCTTC
NA,NA,TRBJ2-3,TRBV4-3,CASSHFSPMGPSSTDTQYF,TGCGCCAGCAGCCATTTTTCCCCTATGGGGCCCTCTAGCACAGATACGCAGTATTTT
NA,NA,TRBJ1-2,TRBV4-2,CASSPNYARDYGYTF,TGTGCCAGCAGCCCGAACTATGCCCGGGACTATGGCTACACCTTC
NA,NA,TRBJ1-2,TRBV28,CASMLNRGGYTF,TGTGCCAGCATGTTAAACCGGGGAGGCTACACCTTC
NA,NA,TRBJ2-5,TRBV7-2,CASSSPTRAREQYF,TGTGCCAGCAGCTCGCCGACCCGGGCGAGGGAGCAGTACTTC
NA,once,TRBJ1-2,TRBV6-1,CASSRGVGYTF,TGTGCCAGCAGTAGGGGGGTGGGCTACACCTTC
NA,NA,TRBJ1-1,TRBV27,CASSSEFMNTEAFF,TGTGCCAGCAGTTCTGAATTCATGAACACTGAAGCTTTCTTT
TRBD2,once,TRBJ2-2,TRBV28,CASSPLFLKSRTSGTASAGELFF,TGTGCCAGCAGCCCTTTATTCCTTAAGTCCAGGACTAGCGGGACTGCCAGCGCCGGGGAGCTGTTTTTT
NA,NA,TRBJ1-4,TRBV5-1,CASSFTLAGSEKLFF,TGCGCCAGCAGCTTTACCCTAGCCGGTAGTGAAAAACTGTTTTTT
NA,NA,TRBJ2-1,TRBV27,CASIANRDTSYNEQFF,TGTGCCAGCATCGCAAACCGGGACACCTCCTACAATGAGCAGTTCTTC
TRBD1,NA,TRBJ1-1,TRBV5-1,CASSLGGQINTEAFF,TGCGCCAGCAGCTTGGGGGGACAGATTAACACTGAAGCTTTCTTT
TRBD2,NA,TRBJ2-7,TRBV5-8,CASSSGLAGVGEQYF,TGTGCCAGCAGCTCGGGACTAGCGGGAGTAGGGGAGCAGTACTTC
NA,NA,TRBJ2-1,TRBV4-2,CASSQDRGSYNEQFF,TGTGCCAGCAGCCAAGACAGGGGCTCCTACAATGAGCAGTTCTTC
NA,NA,TRBJ2-7,TRBV9,CASSASGTSQPQYF,TGTGCCAGCAGCGCATCCGGGACTTCCCAGCCGCAGTACTTC
NA,NA,TRBJ2-5,TRBV4-3,CASSPSSGVQETQYF,TGCGCCAGCAGCCCCAGTTCTGGGGTCCAAGAGACCCAGTACTTC
NA,NA,TRBJ1-5,TRBV10-3,CAISEVESGQPQHF,TGTGCCATCAGTGAAGTGGAGTCGGGTCAGCCCCAGCATTTT
NA,NA,TRBJ2-3,TRBV9,CASSVGWGLYTDTQYF,TGTGCCAGCAGCGTAGGCTGGGGACTCTACACAGATACGCAGTATTTT
NA,NA,TRBJ1-2,TRBV19,CASSFRGGYGYTF,TGTGCCAGTAGTTTCAGGGGAGGATATGGCTACACCTTC
NA,NA,TRBJ1-2,TRBV21-1,CASSKVGCAVTYGYTF,TGTGCCAGCAGCAAAGTAGGGTGTGCGGTTACCTATGGCTACACCTTC
NA,NA,TRBJ2-7,TRBV29-1,CSAQGQGKYEQYF,TGCAGCGCTCAAGGTCAGGGGAAATACGAGCAGTACTTC
TRBD1,NA,TRBJ1-1,TRBV28,CASSFLGTVDTEAFF,TGTGCCAGCAGTTTCTTAGGGACAGTGGATACTGAAGCTTTCTTT
NA,NA,TRBJ1-1,TRBV6-1,CASSDWGRKTLKLAF,TGTGCCAGCAGTGATTGGGGACGGAAAACACTGAAGCTGGCCTTT
NA,NA,TRBJ1-1,TRBV5-1,CASSLTGIKNTEAFF,TGCGCCAGCAGCTTGACAGGGATCAAGAACACTGAAGCTTTCTTT
NA,NA,TRBJ1-3,TRBV5-1,CASSLMGDNGNTIYF,TGCGCCAGCAGTCTAATGGGGGATAATGGAAACACCATATATTTT
TRBD1,NA,TRBJ1-4,TRBV18,CASSPGTVLDEKLFF,TGTGCCAGCTCCCCCGGGACAGTTTTGGATGAAAAACTGTTTTTT
NA,NA,TRBJ2-1,TRBV13,CASSPRHFKLNEQFF,TGTGCCAGCAGCCCCCGACATTTCAAGCTCAATGAGCAGTTCTTC
NA,NA,TRBJ2-1,TRBV5-4,CASSLGGESFRNEQFF,TGTGCCAGCAGCTTGGGTGGGGAGTCGTTCCGCAATGAGCAGTTCTTC
TRBD2,NA,TRBJ2-7,TRBV2,CASIVRGVAYEQYF,TGTGCCAGCATTGTCCGGGGGGTCGCCTACGAGCAGTACTTC
NA,NA,TRBJ2-6,TRBV2,CASVRDAGANVLTF,TGTGCCAGCGTTCGAGATGCTGGGGCCAACGTCCTGACTTTC
NA,NA,TRBJ2-1,TRBV10-3,CATGTRRNEQFF,TGTGCCACGGGGACCCGCCGCAATGAGCAGTTCTTC
NA,NA,TRBJ1-3,TRBV4-1,CASSQPVFYSGNTIYF,TGCGCCAGCAGCCAACCGGTGTTTTACTCTGGAAACACCATATATTTT
NA,NA,TRBJ1-3,TRBV10-3,CAISGPGVSSGNTIYF,TGTGCCATCAGTGGACCCGGAGTAAGCTCTGGAAACACCATATATTTT
NA,NA,TRBJ2-7,TRBV4-1,CASSQEAAVVRSEQYF,TGCGCCAGCAGCCAAGAAGCCGCGGTGGTTCGATCCGAGCAGTACTTC
NA,NA,TRBJ1-5,TRBV25-1,CASSESGSRHLAQHF,TGTGCCAGCAGTGAATCGGGCTCGCGTCATCTGGCCCAGCATTTT
NA,NA,TRBJ1-3,TRBV4-1,CASSQGGGERDSGNTIYF,TGCGCCAGCAGCCAAGGGGGGGGCGAAAGGGACTCTGGAAACACCATATATTTT
NA,NA,TRBJ2-5,TRBV9,CASSVDPAYQETQYF,TGTGCCAGCAGCGTAGATCCAGCGTACCAAGAGACCCAGTACTTC
NA,NA,TRBJ1-2,TRBV19,CASTMGHRQGYGYTF,TGTGCCAGTACCATGGGACACCGTCAAGGGTATGGCTACACCTTC
TRBD1,NA,TRBJ1-4,TRBV5-1,CASNQGANEKLFF,TGCGCCAGCAACCAGGGGGCTAATGAAAAACTGTTTTTT
TRBD2,NA,TRBJ2-7,TRBV7-2,CASSRTSGSGHSYEQYF,TGTGCCAGCAGTCGGACTAGCGGGAGCGGGCACTCCTACGAGCAGTACTTC